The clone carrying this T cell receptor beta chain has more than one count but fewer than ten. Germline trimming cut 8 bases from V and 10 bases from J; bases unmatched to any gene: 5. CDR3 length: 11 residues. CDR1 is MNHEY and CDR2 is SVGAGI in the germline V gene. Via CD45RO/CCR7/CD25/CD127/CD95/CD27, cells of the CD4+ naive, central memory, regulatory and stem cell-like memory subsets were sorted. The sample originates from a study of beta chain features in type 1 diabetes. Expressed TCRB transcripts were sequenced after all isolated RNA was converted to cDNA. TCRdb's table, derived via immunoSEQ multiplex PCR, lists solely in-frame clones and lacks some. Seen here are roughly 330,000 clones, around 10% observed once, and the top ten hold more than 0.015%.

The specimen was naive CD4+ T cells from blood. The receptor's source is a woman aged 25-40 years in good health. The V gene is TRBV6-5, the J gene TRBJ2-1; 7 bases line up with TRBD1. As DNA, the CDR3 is TGTGCCAGCGGAACGGACAGGGAGCAGTTCTTC. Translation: CASGTDREQFF.